This T cell receptor beta chain stems from a study of T cell changes during pregnancy in multiple sclerosis. The assay was immunoSEQ multiplex PCR, and TCRdb's table has in-frame clones only and misses some. This sample has around 62,000 clones, with 93% found just once. Germline V gives CDR1 GTSNPN, CDR2 SVGIG (reference sequence). V shed 5 bases and J shed 8 bases, with 10 bases lying between them. CDR3 length: 11 amino acids. J is TRBJ2-1 and V is TRBV30; a possible D gene is TRBD2 (6 bases). The TCR originated in a female donor with multiple sclerosis, enrolled in a pregnancy study. The specimen comprised CD8+ T cells from peripheral blood mononuclear cells, sampled in the second trimester of pregnancy. As DNA, the CDR3 is TGTGCCTGGGGGGGGTTGGATGAGCAGTTCTTC. Amino acids: CAWGGLDEQFF.